Below, 17 T cell receptor beta chains from the same sample are listed, as sequenced in a study of blood T cell repertoires in COVID-19. Assay: immunoSEQ multiplex PCR; the TCRdb copy retains only in-frame clones and omits some. In the table there are 200,000 to 250,000 clones, roughly 87% of which are singletons. Source material: PBMCs or T cells enriched from blood (not recorded which). Source of these receptors: a man aged 25 to 40 who had recovered from COVID-19.

The CDR3 DNA reads as TGTGCCAGCAGTGAAAGGGACAGAAATGGCTACACCTTC. It is translated as CASSERDRNGYTF. The chain carries TRBV2 and TRBJ1-2, with 7 bases identical to TRBD1. Germline CDR1 is SNHLY and CDR2 is FYNNEI. CDR3 length: 13 amino acids. V shed 2 bases, J shed 6 bases, and the junction held 3 bases outside the gene matches. The full variable domain, rest sourced from reference TRBV2 and TRBJ1-2, is EPEVTQTPSHQVTQMGQEVILRCVPISNHLYFYWYRQILGQKVEFLVSFYNNEISEKSEIFDDQFSVERPDGSNFTLKIRSTKLEDSAMYFCASSERDRNGYTFGSGTRLTVV.

The V call is TRBV19, the J call TRBJ1-6, with D unclear. Germline CDR1 and CDR2: LNHDA and SQIVND (reference sequence). Trimming took 1 base from V and 7 from J, leaving 8 bases between them. CDR3 length equals 14 residues. The CDR3 coding sequence is TGTGCCAGTAGTATAGGGGCGCTAAATTCACCCCTCCACTTT. It codes for CASSIGALNSPLHF.

The V call is TRBV2, the J call TRBJ2-7; D perhaps matches TRBD2 (6 bases). Trimming removed 8 bases from V and 3 bases from J, with 11 bases in between. CDR1 is SNHLY, CDR2 FYNNEI, per germline. This CDR3 region has 12 residues. CDR3: CASDGLSYEQYF. The CDR3 DNA sequence: TGTGCCAGCGACGGACTAAGCTACGAGCAGTACTTC.

The rearrangement links TRBV5-8 to TRBJ2-2, with D perhaps TRBD1 (6 bases). V dropped 4 bases and J dropped 1 base, with 17 bases sitting between them. Germline lookup yields CDR1 SGHTS and CDR2 YDEGEE. This CDR3 has 17 residues. Here the CDR3 reads CASSAPPGAKNTGELFF. For the CDR3, the DNA is TGTGCCAGCAGCGCCCCCCCAGGGGCCAAGAACACCGGGGAGCTGTTTTTT.

V gene TRBV10-3 combines with J gene TRBJ2-2, with 7 nucleotides matching TRBD2. The CDR3 consists of 17 residues. CDR1 and CDR2 (germline): ENHRY, SYGVKD. Trimming took 3 bases from V and 3 from J; bases not matched to a gene: 10. CDR3 sequence reads: CAISESLGRVYTGELFF. CDR3 in DNA: TGTGCCATCAGTGAATCTTTAGGGAGGGTATACACCGGGGAGCTGTTTTTT.

The genes are TRBV7-9 and TRBJ2-7; 7 nucleotides align to TRBD2. This CDR3 contains 13 residues. From germline, CDR1 is SEHNR and CDR2 FQNEAQ (reference sequence). J lost 0 bases, V lost 6 bases, and 2 bases had no gene match. CDR3 bases: TGTGCCAGCAGGGGGGGGACCTCCTACGAGCAGTACTTC. This translates into CASRGGTSYEQYF.

The chain carries TRBV6-1 and TRBJ2-3; D is unclear. Looked up from germline, CDR1 is MNHNS and CDR2 is SASEGT. This CDR3 has 11 residues. V lost 6 bases to trimming and J lost 6 bases, with 7 bases between them. CDR3 coding DNA: TGTGCCAGCAGCCAGGTGGATACGCAGTATTTT. Translation: CASSQVDTQYF.

V usage is TRBV5-1 and J usage is TRBJ1-1; D is uncertain. Germline V gene sequence: CDR1 SGHRS, CDR2 YFSETQ. Deletions cut 2 bases from V and 6 bases from J, with 8 bases between. The CDR3 length is 12 residues. The CDR3 protein is CASSFAGSEAFF. The DNA of the CDR3 is TGCGCCAGCAGCTTCGCGGGGTCTGAAGCTTTCTTT.

V usage is TRBV24-1 and J usage is TRBJ1-2; 7 bases agree with TRBD1. Germline-derived CDR1 and CDR2 are KGHDR and SFDVKD. The CDR3 loop spans 15 amino acids. The junction had 11 bases not matched to a gene; V was cut back by 11 bases and J by 0 bases. This chain's CDR3 is CAIAPGDSANYGYTF. In DNA form, the CDR3 reads TGTGCCATCGCTCCCGGGGACAGCGCTAACTATGGCTACACCTTC.

This clone was picked up one time. V is TRBV9 and J is TRBJ2-3; D is possibly TRBD2 (7 bases). The CDR3 is 16 amino acids. Trimming shortened V by 1 base and J by 2 bases, and 14 bases separated the two germline ends. CDR1 and CDR2 from the germline V gene are SGDLS and YYNGEE. The DNA for the CDR3 is TGTGCCAGCAGCGTACGGGGGGCGGGGGCCACAGATACGCAGTATTTT. Its protein is CASSVRGAGATDTQYF.

The chain links TRBV7-9 to TRBJ2-3; 11 bases fit TRBD1. V gave up 1 base and J gave up 5 bases; unmatched junction bases: 5. The CDR3 length is 16 residues. Per the germline V gene, CDR1 is SEHNR and CDR2 is FQNEAQ (reference sequence). The CDR3 sequence is CASSLGRTGGKDTQYF. The CDR3 nucleotides read TGTGCCAGCAGCTTAGGGAGGACAGGGGGCAAAGATACGCAGTATTTT.

A few counts support this clone. The chain employs TRBV7-2 and TRBJ2-2; TRBD1 matches at 8 bases. Germline CDR1 and CDR2: SGHTA and FQGNSA. V shed 4 bases, J shed 4 bases, and the junction held 5 bases outside the gene matches. This CDR3 comprises 15 residues. The CDR3 reads CASSSRTGLTGELFF. In DNA, the CDR3 is TGTGCCAGCAGCTCGAGGACAGGGCTCACCGGGGAGCTGTTTTTT.

The V and J genes are TRBV30 and TRBJ1-4; D unclear. CDR3 length: 12 residues. V lost 6 bases to trimming and J lost 8 bases, with 13 bases between them. CDR1 GTSNPN and CDR2 SVGIG come from the germline V gene (reference sequence). CDR3 amino acids: CACGGGPEKLFF. CDR3 bases: TGTGCCTGTGGAGGAGGGCCCGAAAAACTGTTTTTT.

The chain employs TRBV7-9 and TRBJ2-5, with TRBD2 matching 9 bases. This CDR3 comprises 14 residues. Looked up from germline, CDR1 is SEHNR and CDR2 is FQNEAQ (reference sequence). The junction had 5 bases not matched to a gene; V was cut back by 4 bases and J by 5 bases. CDR3 residues: CASSSLAGAETQYF. Here the CDR3 DNA reads TGTGCCAGCAGCTCGTTAGCGGGAGCCGAGACCCAGTACTTC.

This clone was detected only a few times. V and J are TRBV7-2 and TRBJ2-1, with D hard to call. The CDR3 consists of 13 residues. Trimming shortened V by 3 bases and J by 6 bases, and 9 bases separated the two germline ends. Germline values: CDR1 SGHTA, CDR2 FQGNSA. DNA for the CDR3: TGTGCCAGCAGCTTTGGTGACTTCAATGAGCAGTTCTTC. Translating it yields CASSFGDFNEQFF.

This clone was seen more than once but under ten times. The gene calls are TRBV6-5 and TRBJ1-2; D is unclear. Germline V gene data show CDR1 as MNHEY and CDR2 as SVGAGI. The CDR3 contains 13 residues. V lost 7 bases and J lost 4, with 13 bases in between. The CDR3 DNA is TGTGCCAGCACCAACGGGGTATCCTATGGCTACACCTTC. This codes for CASTNGVSYGYTF.

This clone was seen at least ten times. The V call is TRBV6-4, the J call TRBJ2-3; 8 nucleotides align to TRBD2. The CDR3 contains 14 residues. With V trimmed by 0 bases and J by 4 bases, 0 bases remained unmatched. Germline CDR1 reads MRHNA; CDR2 reads SNTAGT. The CDR3 nucleotides read TGTGCCAGCAGTGACTCTAGCGGGGCAGATACGCAGTATTTT. Translating gives CASSDSSGADTQYF.